These T cell receptor beta chains were read from a single sample in a study of T-cell memory formation after mild COVID-19. TCRdb called the 5' RACE reads again in MiXCR, with one record for every CDR3 protein. This table has fewer than 550,000 distinct CDR3 sequences, 15% to 25% appearing once. The sequenced sample consisted of PBMCs or a T cell subset sorted from them (not recorded which). The receptors shown here come from an adult woman who had mild COVID-19 (a few samples of this study predate the infection). Cell type and time point are not known. The CDR3 runs from the conserved cysteine through the conserved F or W. Each record gives: D gene, clone size, J gene, V gene, CDR3 protein, CDR3 DNA. D genes are given only for firm matches. Rows give clone size only sometimes, using once, few, many, or a class for an expanded clone.

TRBD1 . TRBJ2-7 TRBV27 CASGTGYRTYEQYF TGTGCCAGCGGGACAGGGTACCGGACCTACGAGCAGTACTTC
TRBD1 few TRBJ1-2 TRBV29-1 CSVGTGTGVNYGYTF TGCAGCGTTGGGACCGGGACAGGAGTCAACTATGGCTACACCTTC
TRBD2 few TRBJ2-3 TRBV7-8 CASSFPGTSGTDTQYF TGTGCCAGCAGCTTTCCCGGGACTAGCGGGACAGATACGCAGTATTTT
. . TRBJ1-5 TRBV19 CASSIDGWRDQPQHF TGTGCCAGTAGTATAGACGGGTGGAGAGACCAGCCCCAGCATTTT
TRBD2 . TRBJ2-3 TRBV20-1 CSASSGGRLSTDTQYF TGCAGTGCTTCTAGCGGGGGGCGACTCAGCACAGATACGCAGTATTTT
TRBD2 few TRBJ2-7 TRBV11-2 CASSLTSGSGNEQYF TGTGCCAGCAGCTTAACAAGCGGGAGTGGCAACGAGCAGTACTTC
. . TRBJ1-1 TRBV4-3 CASSNGLDVNTEAFF TGCGCCAGCAGCAACGGCCTCGATGTGAACACTGAAGCTTTCTTT
TRBD1 few TRBJ2-7 TRBV5-1 CASSSGTGGTYEQYF TGCGCCAGCAGCTCCGGGACAGGGGGGACCTACGAGCAGTACTTC
TRBD2 once TRBJ2-3 TRBV24-1 CATSGTRSRTDTQYF TGTGCCACCAGCGGGACTAGAAGTAGGACAGATACGCAGTATTTT
TRBD2 . TRBJ2-3 TRBV20-1 CSARDPPRGGGADTQYF TGCAGTGCTAGAGATCCCCCGCGGGGGGGAGGGGCAGATACGCAGTATTTT
. few TRBJ2-3 TRBV7-2 CASSLEFRVTDTQYF TGTGCCAGCAGCTTAGAATTTAGGGTCACAGATACGCAGTATTTT
. . TRBJ2-1 TRBV29-1 CSPGQPQFF TGCAGCCCTGGACAGCCCCAGTTCTTC
. . TRBJ2-1 TRBV5-6 CASSRGRPSPYNEQFF TGTGCCAGCAGCCGAGGGAGGCCGAGTCCCTACAATGAGCAGTTCTTC
TRBD1 . TRBJ1-5 TRBV20-1 CSARDLGTAPRNQPQHF TGCAGTGCTAGAGATCTAGGGACAGCTCCGCGGAATCAGCCCCAGCATTTT
. few TRBJ2-7 TRBV7-3 CASRRAGAPTYEQYF TGTGCCAGCAGGAGAGCCGGAGCTCCAACCTACGAGCAGTACTTC
TRBD2 . TRBJ2-3 TRBV12-3/TRBV12-4 CASRGPSGGGRADTQYF TGTGCCAGCAGGGGACCTAGCGGGGGTGGAAGGGCAGATACGCAGTATTTT
TRBD1 once TRBJ1-2 TRBV5-1 CASRGQDGSGYTF TGCGCCAGCAGGGGACAGGATGGATCGGGCTACACCTTC
TRBD1 . TRBJ1-5 TRBV15 CATSRTITGGGQPQHF TGTGCCACCAGCAGAACTATTACAGGGGGGGGTCAGCCCCAGCATTTT
TRBD2 . TRBJ2-5 TRBV2 CASSLTSGGGKTQYF TGTGCCAGCAGCCTAACTAGCGGCGGCGGGAAGACCCAGTACTTC
TRBD1 . TRBJ2-7 TRBV5-1 CASSLFAGTGDEQYF TGCGCCAGCAGCTTATTCGCCGGGACAGGGGACGAGCAGTACTTC
. . TRBJ1-2 TRBV18 CASSQGQGSYGYTF TGTGCCAGCTCACAAGGCCAGGGAAGCTATGGCTACACCTTC
. few TRBJ2-6 TRBV6-5 CASSYGTWNFSGANVLTF TGTGCCAGCAGTTACGGGACTTGGAACTTCTCTGGGGCCAACGTCCTGACTTTC
TRBD2 few TRBJ2-7 TRBV6-2/TRBV6-3 CASSYVAGESLASYEQYF TGTGCCAGCAGTTACGTTGCGGGAGAGAGCCTCGCTTCCTACGAGCAGTACTTC
. . TRBJ2-5 TRBV6-2/TRBV6-3 CASSYSRVKETQYF TGTGCCAGCAGTTACTCGAGGGTAAAAGAGACCCAGTACTTC
. . TRBJ2-1 TRBV4-1 CASSQARDPPLEQFF TGCGCCAGCAGCCAAGCCCGGGACCCCCCGCTGGAGCAGTTCTTC
TRBD1 . TRBJ2-2 TRBV10-3 CAISEERGPGELFF TGTGCCATCAGTGAAGAGAGGGGGCCAGGGGAGCTGTTTTTT
. . TRBJ1-6 TRBV12-3/TRBV12-4 CASSLVPWTPSPSPLHF TGTGCCAGCAGTTTAGTGCCCTGGACGCCTAGTCCTTCACCCCTCCACTTT
TRBD2 few TRBJ2-3 TRBV20-1 CSAISGGGSTDTQYF TGCAGTGCCATTAGTGGCGGGGGAAGCACAGATACGCAGTATTTT
TRBD1 many TRBJ2-1 TRBV4-3 CASSLLTGALPSYNEQFF TGCGCCAGCAGCCTCTTGACAGGGGCCCTACCCTCCTACAATGAGCAGTTCTTC
TRBD2 . TRBJ2-1 TRBV4-1 CASTRDGGTYNEQFF TGCGCCAGCACCCGAGACGGGGGGACTTACAATGAGCAGTTCTTC
. few TRBJ2-7 TRBV10-3 CAISGRAGVGYEQYF TGTGCCATCAGTGGAAGAGCAGGAGTGGGATACGAGCAGTACTTC
. . TRBJ2-3 TRBV21-1 CASSKGGGGSGTDTQYF TGTGCCAGCAGCAAAGGAGGTGGCGGGAGTGGCACAGATACGCAGTATTTT
TRBD1 many TRBJ2-7 TRBV12-3/TRBV12-4 CASSSTGGSYEQYF TGTGCCAGCAGTTCAACAGGGGGCTCCTACGAGCAGTACTTC
. few TRBJ2-1 TRBV12-3/TRBV12-4 CASSLREILEQFF TGTGCCAGCAGTTTAAGGGAAATCCTTGAGCAGTTCTTC
. many TRBJ2-5 TRBV7-6 CASSFGLRYQETQYF TGTGCCAGCAGCTTCGGTCTCCGGTACCAAGAGACCCAGTACTTC
. . TRBJ1-5 TRBV2 CATKGNGGNQPQHF TGTGCCACCAAAGGGAACGGCGGCAATCAGCCCCAGCATTTT
TRBD2 . TRBJ2-7 TRBV10-3 CAISEGLAGGYEQYF TGTGCCATCAGTGAGGGACTAGCGGGAGGTTACGAGCAGTACTTC
TRBD2 . TRBJ2-5 TRBV7-2 CASSLGGGAGETQYF TGTGCCAGCAGCTTAGGCGGGGGGGCCGGAGAGACCCAGTACTTC
. few TRBJ2-1 TRBV24-1 CATSDLGSEQDEQFF TGTGCCACCAGTGATTTGGGTAGTGAACAGGATGAGCAGTTCTTC
. once TRBJ2-7 TRBV6-5 CASRRLTDSSYEQYF TGTGCCAGCAGACGGTTGACCGATAGCTCCTACGAGCAGTACTTC
TRBD2 few TRBJ2-1 TRBV12-3/TRBV12-4 CASSEWAGGPGDEQFF TGTGCCAGCAGTGAGTGGGCGGGGGGGCCTGGAGATGAGCAGTTCTTC
. few TRBJ2-5 TRBV18 CASSFAGTQETQYF TGTGCCAGCTCATTCGCCGGCACCCAAGAGACCCAGTACTTC
. few TRBJ2-1 TRBV4-2 CASSQRRDGYNEQFF TGTGCCAGCAGCCAACGTCGAGATGGGTACAATGAGCAGTTCTTC
. . TRBJ1-1 TRBV20-1 CSAREFTEAFF TGCAGTGCTAGAGAATTCACTGAAGCTTTCTTT
TRBD2 few TRBJ2-3 TRBV10-3 CAISGGVGGNTDTQYF TGTGCCATCAGCGGCGGCGTGGGGGGGAACACAGATACGCAGTATTTT
. many TRBJ1-1 TRBV12-3/TRBV12-4 CASSLAQNTEAFF TGTGCCAGCAGTTTAGCACAGAACACTGAAGCTTTCTTT
TRBD1 few TRBJ2-4 TRBV18 CASSPPGQGQGIQYF TGTGCCAGCTCACCCCCAGGACAGGGGCAGGGCATTCAGTACTTC
. . TRBJ2-7 TRBV7-2 CASSQETPAGAYEQYF TGTGCCAGCAGCCAAGAGACCCCAGCGGGCGCCTACGAGCAGTACTTC
. . TRBJ2-7 TRBV7-8 CASSLRQRPNSYEQYF TGTGCCAGCAGCCTGAGACAGCGCCCGAACTCCTACGAGCAGTACTTC
TRBD1 few TRBJ1-5 TRBV20-1 CSARDIRRSGGQPQHF TGCAGTGCTAGAGATATAAGGAGGTCAGGGGGTCAGCCCCAGCATTTT
. . TRBJ1-1 TRBV12-3/TRBV12-4 CASSLTSWDTEAFF TGTGCCAGCAGTCTAACGTCTTGGGACACTGAAGCTTTCTTT